The 18 T cell receptor beta chains listed next were all sequenced from one sample in a study of shared clonotypes between healthy human individuals. Libraries were prepared by immunoSEQ multiplex PCR; TCRdb keeps only in-frame clonotypes and omits some of them. This table has hundreds of thousands of clones, 90% to 97% appearing once. The sample was naive CD4+ T cells sorted from blood. Subset here: CD45RA+ positively selected. The receptor source for this set is a young woman in good health.

The genes are TRBV5-1 and TRBJ2-3, with TRBD2 matching 11 bases. CDR3 length: 14 residues. With 5 bases clipped from V and 2 bases from J, the junction kept 1 base outside the gene matches. The germline V gene encodes CDR1 SGHRS and CDR2 YFSETQ. CDR3 loop: CASRLAGATDTQYF. The CDR3 nucleotides read TGCGCCAGCAGACTAGCGGGAGCCACAGATACGCAGTATTTT. Full variable domain (rest looked up from reference TRBV5-1 and TRBJ2-3): KAGVTQTPRYLIKTRGQQVTLSCSPISGHRSVSWYQQTPGQGLQFLFEYFSETQRNKGNFPGRFSGRQFSNSRSEMNVSTLELGDSALYLCASRLAGATDTQYFGPGTRLTVL.

On this clone: This specimen includes other DNA sequences encoding the same CDR3. The chain combines TRBV6-5 with TRBJ2-4; D not resolved. The CDR3 covers 14 residues. Germline values: CDR1 MNHEY, CDR2 SVGAGI. Trimming took off 0 bases at V and 1 base at J, with 4 bases between the two ends. The CDR3 nucleotides read TGTGCCAGCAGTTACTCCGGGGCCAAAAACATTCAGTACTTC. Protein sequence: CASSYSGAKNIQYF.

This sequence joins TRBV27 and TRBJ2-7; 8 nucleotides match TRBD1. J gave up 7 bases and V 5 bases, and 13 bases lay outside the gene matches. This CDR3 is 15 amino acids long. Per the germline V gene, CDR1 is MNHEY and CDR2 is SMNVEV (reference sequence). This CDR3 is CASSTGQGDSSEQYF. In DNA form, the CDR3 reads TGTGCCAGCAGTACTGGACAGGGAGACTCTAGTGAGCAGTACTTC.

The J gene is TRBJ1-1, the V gene TRBV5-6; 10 bases fit TRBD1. J gave up 10 bases and V 4 bases, and 22 bases lay outside the gene matches. The CDR3 loop spans 18 amino acids. Germline CDR1 is SGHDT and CDR2 is YYEEEE. The CDR3 region is CASSRPSTGGGRGYRAFF. In nucleotides, the CDR3 is TGTGCCAGCAGCCGCCCTTCGACAGGGGGCGGGAGAGGGTATCGAGCTTTCTTT.

This chain links TRBV19 with TRBJ1-5; D not certain. This CDR3 has 17 amino acids. CDR1 LNHDA and CDR2 SQIVND come from the germline V gene (reference sequence). Trimming stripped 7 bases from V and 7 bases from J, with 26 bases between. The CDR3 spells CASTRGNSRAVGQPQHF. CDR3 nucleotides: TGTGCCAGTACCCGGGGAAACAGTAGGGCCGTGGGGCAGCCCCAGCATTTT.

The chain recombines TRBV13 with TRBJ2-7, with a possible D match to TRBD1 (6 bases). V was shortened by 6 bases and J by 2 bases, with 14 bases between the two germline ends. Looked up from germline, CDR1 is PRHDT and CDR2 is FYEKMQ (reference sequence). The CDR3 has 14 residues. CDR3 nucleotide sequence: TGTGCCAGCAGTTCAGGGGTCTCAACCTACGAGCAGTACTTC. Translating gives CASSSGVSTYEQYF.

This chain joins TRBV27 and TRBJ1-1; no clear D. The V end was cut by 3 bases, the J end by 0 bases, with 2 bases between. CDR1 MNHEY and CDR2 SMNVEV come from the germline V gene (reference sequence). This CDR3 contains 12 residues. CDR3 sequence: CASSLVNTEAFF. CDR3 coding DNA: TGTGCCAGCAGTTTGGTGAACACTGAAGCTTTCTTT.

The V and J genes are TRBV5-1 and TRBJ1-5; D may be TRBD1 (6 bases). This CDR3 region has 15 residues. Germline V gives CDR1 SGHRS, CDR2 YFSETQ. V was clipped by 4 bases and J by 5 bases, with 16 bases between them. CDR3 sequence (DNA): TGCGCCAGCAGCAAAGAGACAGGAAGTCATCAGCCCCAGCATTTT. It translates to CASSKETGSHQPQHF.

The genes are TRBV11-2 and TRBJ2-1, with 11 bases fitting TRBD2. CDR3 length: 17 residues. After removal of 4 bases from V and 4 bases from J, the junction contained 9 bases not matched to a gene. Germline V gene data show CDR1 as SGHAT and CDR2 as FQNNGV. The CDR3, as DNA: TGTGCCAGCAGCTCCTCCCTGACTAGCGGGACTTACAATGAGCAGTTCTTC. It translates to CASSSSLTSGTYNEQFF.

This chain links TRBV4-1 with TRBJ2-5; perhaps D is TRBD1 or TRBD2 (6 bases each). This CDR3 has 17 residues. From germline, CDR1 is MGHRA and CDR2 YSYEKL. Between the trimmed V and J ends, which lost 1 base and 1 base, there was a span of 16 bases. The CDR3 here is CASSQGGLRTVQETQYF. The CDR3 nucleotides are TGCGCCAGCAGCCAAGGGGGACTTAGGACAGTCCAAGAGACCCAGTACTTC.

The chain uses TRBV6-6 and TRBJ2-7; TRBD1 matches 9 bases. Looked up from germline, CDR1 is MNHNY and CDR2 is SVGAGI (reference sequence). V was pared by 6 bases and J by 3 bases, with 9 bases of the junction left unmatched. This CDR3 is 15 amino acids long. DNA of the CDR3: TGTGCCAGCAGGCGCGCCGGGACAGGGATCTACGAGCAGTACTTC. As protein: CASRRAGTGIYEQYF.

This clone was observed once. This sequence joins TRBV11-2 and TRBJ2-1; D possibly corresponds to TRBD1 (5 bases). CDR3 length equals 17 residues. The germline V and J ends were trimmed by 5 bases and 5 bases, with 22 bases remaining between them. Germline-derived CDR1 and CDR2 are SGHAT and FQNNGV. CDR3 loop: CASSPQDRPSPNNEQFF. The DNA for the CDR3 is TGTGCCAGCAGCCCACAGGACCGCCCATCACCCAACAATGAGCAGTTCTTC.

This clone was detected only a few times. The chain is built from TRBV2 and TRBJ1-4; 10 bases fit TRBD1. The V segment lost 5 bases and the J segment 6 bases; nucleotides outside the gene matches: 3. Germline assignment: CDR1 SNHLY and CDR2 FYNNEI. This CDR3 contains 14 residues. The CDR3: CASSSGTGDEKLFF. Here the CDR3 DNA reads TGTGCCAGCAGTTCCGGGACAGGGGATGAAAAACTGTTTTTT.

The chain recombines TRBV7-3 with TRBJ2-7; 13 bases line up with TRBD2. The ends lost 4 bases at V and 7 bases at J; junction bases unmatched: 10. This CDR3 region has 16 residues. Germline CDR1 is SGHTA and CDR2 is FQGTGA. The DNA for the CDR3 is TGTGCCAGCAGCTCACAGGGGACTAGCGGGGCCGTGGAGCAGTACTTC. Amino acid sequence: CASSSQGTSGAVEQYF.

The chain employs TRBV10-3 and TRBJ2-3, with TRBD2 matching 9 bases. The CDR3 runs to 15 residues. V was clipped by 3 bases and J by 3 bases; unmatched bases: 4. Per germline, CDR1 ENHRY and CDR2 SYGVKD. CDR3 sequence (DNA): TGTGCCATCAGTGAAGGAACTAGCGGGACAGATACGCAGTATTTT. This codes for CAISEGTSGTDTQYF.

The chain joins TRBV19 to TRBJ2-1, with unresolved D. The CDR3 is made up of 12 amino acids. Trimming took 5 bases from V and 7 from J, leaving 9 bases between them. Per germline, CDR1 LNHDA and CDR2 SQIVND (reference sequence). The CDR3 here is CASSGRMNEQFF. CDR3 nucleotides: TGTGCCAGTAGTGGAAGAATGAATGAGCAGTTCTTC.

This chain uses TRBV2 with TRBJ1-5; tentatively, D is TRBD1 (5 bases). The V end was cut by 2 bases, the J end by 2 bases, with 7 bases between. The CDR3 sequence is 14 residues long. CDR1 and CDR2 (germline): SNHLY, FYNNEI. The CDR3 loop is CASSEQGGNQPQHF. For the CDR3, the DNA is TGTGCCAGCAGTGAACAGGGTGGCAATCAGCCCCAGCATTTT.

This rearrangement joins TRBV10-2 to TRBJ2-3; 9 bases line up with TRBD2. This CDR3 is built from 14 residues. V trimming: 6 bases; J trimming: 2 bases; junction bases outside the gene matches: 3. The germline V gene has CDR1 WSHSY and CDR2 SAAADI. As DNA, the CDR3 is TGCGCCAGCAGGCTAGCGGGGCACACAGATACGCAGTATTTT. It yields the protein CASRLAGHTDTQYF.